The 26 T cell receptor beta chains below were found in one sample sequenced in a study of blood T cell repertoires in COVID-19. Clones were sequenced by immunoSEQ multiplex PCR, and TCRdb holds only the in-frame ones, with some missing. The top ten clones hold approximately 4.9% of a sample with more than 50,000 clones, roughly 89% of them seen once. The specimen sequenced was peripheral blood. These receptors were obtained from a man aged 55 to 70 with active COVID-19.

CDR3 in amino acids: CASSPPPSGYVYNEQFF. Written as DNA, the CDR3 is TGTGCCAGCAGCCCCCCCCCTAGCGGGTACGTCTACAATGAGCAGTTCTTC. The V call is TRBV9, the J call TRBJ2-1, with 8 bases fitting TRBD2. The ends lost 4 bases at V and 3 bases at J; junction bases unmatched: 12. The germline V gene has CDR1 SGDLS and CDR2 YYNGEE. The CDR3 spans 17 residues.

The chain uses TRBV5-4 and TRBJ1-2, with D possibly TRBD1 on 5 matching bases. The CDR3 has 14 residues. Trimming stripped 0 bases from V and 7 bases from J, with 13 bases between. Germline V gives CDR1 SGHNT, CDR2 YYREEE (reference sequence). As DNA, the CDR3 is TGTGCCAGCAGCTTGGCACAGGCGTCGGGTGGCTACACCTTC. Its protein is CASSLAQASGGYTF.

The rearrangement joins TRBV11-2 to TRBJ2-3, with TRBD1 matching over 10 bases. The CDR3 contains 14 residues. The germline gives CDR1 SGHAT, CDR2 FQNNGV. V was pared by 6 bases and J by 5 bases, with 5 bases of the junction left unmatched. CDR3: CASRQTGGGDTQYF. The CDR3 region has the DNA TGTGCCAGCAGACAGACAGGGGGCGGAGATACGCAGTATTTT.

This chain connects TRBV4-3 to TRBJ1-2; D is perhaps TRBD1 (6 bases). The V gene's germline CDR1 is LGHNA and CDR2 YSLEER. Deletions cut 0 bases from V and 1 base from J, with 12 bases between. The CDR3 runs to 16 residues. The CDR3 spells CASSQDMGTLNYGYTF. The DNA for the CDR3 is TGCGCCAGCAGCCAAGATATGGGGACACTTAACTATGGCTACACCTTC.

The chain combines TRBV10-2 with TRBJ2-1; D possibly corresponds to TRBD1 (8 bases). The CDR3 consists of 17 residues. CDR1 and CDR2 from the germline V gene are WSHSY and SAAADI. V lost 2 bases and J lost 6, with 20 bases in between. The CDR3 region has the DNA TGCGCCAGCAGTGAGGGAGAAACAGGGGGAGGGACCAATGAGCAGTTCTTC. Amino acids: CASSEGETGGGTNEQFF.

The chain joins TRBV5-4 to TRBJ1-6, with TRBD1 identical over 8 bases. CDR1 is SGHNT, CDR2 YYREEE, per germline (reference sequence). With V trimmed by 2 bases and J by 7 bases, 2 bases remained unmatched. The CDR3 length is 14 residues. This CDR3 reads CASSLGQGNSPLHF. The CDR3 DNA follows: TGTGCCAGCAGCTTAGGACAGGGAAATTCACCCCTCCACTTT.

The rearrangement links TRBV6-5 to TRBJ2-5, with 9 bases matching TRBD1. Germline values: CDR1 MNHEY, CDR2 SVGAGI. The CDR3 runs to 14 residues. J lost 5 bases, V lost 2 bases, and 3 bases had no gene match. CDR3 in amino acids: CASSYPQGAETQYF. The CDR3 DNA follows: TGTGCCAGCAGTTACCCACAGGGGGCGGAGACCCAGTACTTC.

CDR3 amino acids: CAGGGRPSYNEQFF. The CDR3, as DNA: TGTGCCGGGGGCGGGAGGCCCTCCTACAATGAGCAGTTCTTC. The J gene is TRBJ2-1, the V gene TRBV19; TRBD2 matches at 8 bases. The CDR3 contains 14 residues. Germline V lookup: CDR1 LNHDA, CDR2 SQIVND (reference sequence). V gave up 11 bases and J gave up 0 bases; unmatched junction bases: 6.

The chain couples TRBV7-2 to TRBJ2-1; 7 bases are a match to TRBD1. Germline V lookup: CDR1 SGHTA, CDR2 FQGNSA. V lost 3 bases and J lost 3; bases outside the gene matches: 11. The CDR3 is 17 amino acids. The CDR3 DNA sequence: TGTGCCAGCAGCTTTCCTCTCGGGGCAGGGGGCTACAATGAGCAGTTCTTC. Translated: CASSFPLGAGGYNEQFF.

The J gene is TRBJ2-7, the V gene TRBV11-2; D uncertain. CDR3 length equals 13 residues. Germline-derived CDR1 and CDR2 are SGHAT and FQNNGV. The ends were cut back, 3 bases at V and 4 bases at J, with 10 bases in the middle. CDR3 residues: CASSFNGDYEQYF. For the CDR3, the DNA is TGTGCCAGCAGCTTCAACGGAGATTACGAGCAGTACTTC.

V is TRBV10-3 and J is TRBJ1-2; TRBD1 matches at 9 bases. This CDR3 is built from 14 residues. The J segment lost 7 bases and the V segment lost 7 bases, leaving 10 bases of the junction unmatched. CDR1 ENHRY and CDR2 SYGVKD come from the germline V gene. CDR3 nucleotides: TGTGCCATCACCGAAGACAGGGGGAGTTCTGGCTACACCTTC. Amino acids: CAITEDRGSSGYTF.

The CDR3 nucleotides are TGTGCCAGCAGGGGACAGGGAGAAAAACTGTTTTTT. Protein sequence: CASRGQGEKLFF. This sequence joins TRBV4-2 and TRBJ1-4, with 9 bases aligning to TRBD1. The CDR3 contains 12 residues. After removal of 6 bases from V and 8 bases from J, the junction contained 1 base not matched to a gene. The V gene's germline CDR1 is LGHNA and CDR2 YNFKEQ.

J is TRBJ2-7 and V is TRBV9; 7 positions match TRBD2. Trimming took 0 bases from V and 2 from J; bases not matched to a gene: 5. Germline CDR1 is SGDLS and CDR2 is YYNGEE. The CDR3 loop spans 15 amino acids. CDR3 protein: CASSVDAGAPYEQYF. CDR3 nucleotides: TGTGCCAGCAGCGTAGATGCGGGAGCGCCCTACGAGCAGTACTTC. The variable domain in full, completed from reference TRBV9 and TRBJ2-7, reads DSGVTQTPKHLITATGQRVTLRCSPRSGDLSVYWYQQSLDQGLQFLIQYYNGEERAKGNILERFSAQQFPDLHSELNLSSLELGDSALYFCASSVDAGAPYEQYFGPGTRLTVT.

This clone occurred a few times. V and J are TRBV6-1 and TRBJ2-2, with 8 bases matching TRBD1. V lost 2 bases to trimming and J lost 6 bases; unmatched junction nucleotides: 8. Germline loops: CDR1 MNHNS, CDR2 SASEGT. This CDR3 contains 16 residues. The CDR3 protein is CASSERQGLTAGELFF. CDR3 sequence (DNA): TGTGCCAGCAGTGAAAGACAGGGGTTAACGGCCGGGGAGCTGTTTTTT.

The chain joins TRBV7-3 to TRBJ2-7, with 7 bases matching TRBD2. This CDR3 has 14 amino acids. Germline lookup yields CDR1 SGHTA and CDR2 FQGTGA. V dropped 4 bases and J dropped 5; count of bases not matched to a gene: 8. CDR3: CASSSGAGMDEQYF. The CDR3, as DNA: TGTGCCAGCAGCTCGGGAGCGGGGATGGACGAGCAGTACTTC.

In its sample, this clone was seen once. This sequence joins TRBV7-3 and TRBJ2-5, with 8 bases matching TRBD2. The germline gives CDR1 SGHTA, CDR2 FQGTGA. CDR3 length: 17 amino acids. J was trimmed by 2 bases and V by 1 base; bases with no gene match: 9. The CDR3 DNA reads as TGTGCCAGCAGCTTAAATATGTGGGCGGGAGGTCAAGAGACCCAGTACTTC. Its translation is CASSLNMWAGGQETQYF.

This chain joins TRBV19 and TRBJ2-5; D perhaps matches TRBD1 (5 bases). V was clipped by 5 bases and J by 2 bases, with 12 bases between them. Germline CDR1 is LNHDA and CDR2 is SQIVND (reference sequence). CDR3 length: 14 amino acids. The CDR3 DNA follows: TGTGCCAGTAGTCCCCAGAGACAGCAAGAGACCCAGTACTTC. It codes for CASSPQRQQETQYF.

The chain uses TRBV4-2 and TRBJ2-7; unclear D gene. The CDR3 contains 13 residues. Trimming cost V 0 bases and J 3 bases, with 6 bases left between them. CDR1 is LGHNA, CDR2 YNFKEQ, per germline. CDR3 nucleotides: TGTGCCAGCAGCCAAGATAGCCTCTACGAGCAGTACTTC. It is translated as CASSQDSLYEQYF.

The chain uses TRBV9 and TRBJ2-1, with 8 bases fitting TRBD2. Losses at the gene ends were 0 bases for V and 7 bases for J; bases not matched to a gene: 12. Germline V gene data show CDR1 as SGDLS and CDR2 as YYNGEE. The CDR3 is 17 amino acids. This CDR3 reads CASSVGARAGGGNEQFF. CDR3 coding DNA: TGTGCCAGCAGCGTAGGGGCGAGGGCGGGAGGAGGGAATGAGCAGTTCTTC.

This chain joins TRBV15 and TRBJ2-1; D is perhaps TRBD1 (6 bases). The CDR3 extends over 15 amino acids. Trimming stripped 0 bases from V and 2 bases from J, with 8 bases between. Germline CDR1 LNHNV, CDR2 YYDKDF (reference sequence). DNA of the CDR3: TGTGCCACCAGCAGAGAACAGGGCACCTACAATGAGCAGTTCTTC. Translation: CATSREQGTYNEQFF.

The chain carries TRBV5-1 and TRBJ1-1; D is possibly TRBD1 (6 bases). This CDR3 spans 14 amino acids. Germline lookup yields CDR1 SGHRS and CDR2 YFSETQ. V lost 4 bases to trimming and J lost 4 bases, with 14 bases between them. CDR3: CASSVGRGGTEAFF. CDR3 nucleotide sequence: TGCGCCAGCAGCGTGGGCAGGGGCGGCACTGAAGCTTTCTTT.

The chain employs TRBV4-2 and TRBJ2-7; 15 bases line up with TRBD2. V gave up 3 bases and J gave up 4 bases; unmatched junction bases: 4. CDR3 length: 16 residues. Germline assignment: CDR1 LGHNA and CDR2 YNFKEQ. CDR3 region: CASSQPGTSGRYEQYF. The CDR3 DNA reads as TGTGCCAGCAGCCAGCCGGGGACTAGCGGGAGGTACGAGCAGTACTTC.

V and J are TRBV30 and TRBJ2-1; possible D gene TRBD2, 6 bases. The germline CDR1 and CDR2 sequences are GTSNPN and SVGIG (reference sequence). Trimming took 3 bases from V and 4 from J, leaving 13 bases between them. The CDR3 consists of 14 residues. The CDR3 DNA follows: TGTGCCTGGAGCCGGGGGAGGTTGTACAATGAGCAGTTCTTC. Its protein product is CAWSRGRLYNEQFF. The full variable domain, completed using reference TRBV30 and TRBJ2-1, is SQTIHQWPATLVQPVGSPLSLECTVEGTSNPNLYWYRQAAGRGLQLLFYSVGIGQISSEVPQNLSASRPQDRQFILSSKKLLLSDSGFYLCAWSRGRLYNEQFFGPGTRLTVL.

In DNA form, the CDR3 reads TGTGCCAGCAGCCTACCTTCCTACGAGCAGTACTTC. Residues: CASSLPSYEQYF. The chain couples TRBV11-3 to TRBJ2-7; D uncertain. Germline loops: CDR1 SGHNT, CDR2 YENEEA. The CDR3 runs 12 residues. V shed 5 bases and J shed 1 base, with 6 bases lying between them.

The CDR3 loop reads CASSLGWNQPQHF. Written as DNA, the CDR3 is TGTGCCAGCAGTTTGGGCTGGAATCAGCCCCAGCATTTT. This chain uses TRBV14 with TRBJ1-5; D call uncertain. The CDR3 contains 13 residues. V was trimmed by 6 bases and J by 4 bases, leaving 10 bases between them. CDR1 is SGHDN, CDR2 FVKESK, per germline.

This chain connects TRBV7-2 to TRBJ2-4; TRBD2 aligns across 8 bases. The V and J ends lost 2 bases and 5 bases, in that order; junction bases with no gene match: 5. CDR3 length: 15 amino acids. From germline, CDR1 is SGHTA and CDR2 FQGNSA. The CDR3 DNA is TGTGCCAGCAGCTTAAAAACTAGCGGACAAAACATTCAGTACTTC. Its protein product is CASSLKTSGQNIQYF.